This note documents a single TCR beta chain sequence. Germline and junction disagree at one end, which may indicate a read error. The CDR3 has 13 amino acids. Germline V lookup: CDR1 SGHVS, CDR2 FNYEAQ. Clones were sequenced by immunoSEQ multiplex PCR, and TCRdb holds only the in-frame ones, with some missing. The repertoire holds roughly 65,000 clones, with more than 85% as singletons. These data are taken from a study of T cell clones after liver transplantation. Across the study: Samples came from ITN030ST, which attempted immunosuppression withdrawal within 2 years of liver transplantation. Without induction therapy, subjects received standard immunosuppression until 12-24 months post-transplant.

Specimen: CD4+ T cells from blood, collected about 25 months after liver transplant. The V and J genes are TRBV7-6 and TRBJ2-1, with D possibly TRBD2 on 6 matching bases. The TCR originated in a human patient who received a liver transplant. Some T cells may be provided by the graft donor. CDR3 coding DNA: TGTGCCAGCAGCCTGGAGGGACGTGACAAATGGGTCTTC. It is translated as CASSLEGRDKWVF. The full variable domain, in which reference TRBV7-6 and TRBJ2-1 provide the parts outside the CDR3, is GAGVSQSPRYKVTKRGQDVALRCDPISGHVSLYWYRQALGQGPEFLTYFNYEAQQDKSGLPNDRFSAERPEGSISTLTIQRTEQRDSAMYRCASSLEGRDKWVFGPGTRLTVL.